These 8 T cell receptor beta chains came from one sample sequenced in a study of breast tumors, draining lymph nodes, adjacent tissues. A single record per CDR3 protein comes from TCRdb applying MiXCR to the multiplex PCR reads. The sample yields about 270,000 distinct CDR3 sequences, 30% seen once. Axillary draining lymph nodes of breast cancer patients supplied the node samples. Sequencing was done on a sample of axillary lymph node tissue. These receptors were taken from a female donor with breast cancer. Some clones in this sample may be carry-over from other donors' samples.

This clonotype was picked up many times. The chain uses TRBV19 and TRBJ2-7; 11 bases fit TRBD2. The germline gives CDR1 LNHDA, CDR2 SQIVND (reference sequence). V shed 2 bases, J shed 6 bases, and the junction held 3 bases outside the gene matches. The CDR3 contains 14 residues. The CDR3 nucleotides are TGTGCCAGTAGTATACTAGCGGGAGGACGCGAGCAGTACTTC. Residues: CASSILAGGREQYF.

Of note for this clonotype: A clone one base away is much larger, so this may be a read error. V is TRBV9 and J is TRBJ2-7, with unresolved D. From germline, CDR1 is SGDLS and CDR2 YYNGEE. This CDR3 comprises 14 residues. The CDR3 region has the DNA TGTGCCAGCAGCGTAGACGGCCAGTCCTACGAGCAGTCCTTC. Its translation is CASSVDGQSYEQSF.

This clonotype occurred many times. V and J are TRBV5-6 and TRBJ1-6; weak D call: TRBD1 (6 bases). Between the trimmed V and J ends, which lost 2 bases and 6 bases, there was a span of 9 bases. CDR1 and CDR2 (germline): SGHDT, YYEEEE. The CDR3 consists of 14 residues. CDR3 nucleotide sequence: TGTGCCAGCAGCTTAGGGGGTAGTAATTCACCCCTCCACTTT. Its translation is CASSLGGSNSPLHF.

J is TRBJ1-1 and V is TRBV10-1; the D gene is possibly TRBD1 (5 bases). V was clipped by 0 bases and J by 6 bases, with 20 bases between them. The CDR3 spans 17 residues. CDR1 and CDR2 from the germline V gene are WNHNN and SYGVQD (reference sequence). The DNA of the CDR3 is TGCGCCAGCAGTGAGTCTTGGGGCCTCGCGGGAGCGGCTGAAGCTTTCTTT. This sequence encodes CASSESWGLAGAAEAFF.

As concerns this clonotype: Given a much more abundant clone one base away, this may be a read error. The J gene is TRBJ2-1, the V gene TRBV13; TRBD2 agrees at 11 bases. Germline loops: CDR1 PRHDT, CDR2 FYEKMQ (reference sequence). This CDR3 spans 16 amino acids. CDR3 in DNA: TGTGCCAGCAGCTTAGCCACTAGCGGGAGCTACGATGAGCAGTTCTTC. Protein sequence: CASSLATSGSYDEQFF.

This clonotype came up many times. The genes are TRBV6-6 and TRBJ2-3; D not certain. The CDR3 spans 12 residues. V was pared by 8 bases and J by 2 bases, with 8 bases between. Germline loops: CDR1 MNHNY, CDR2 SVGAGI (reference sequence). Here the CDR3 DNA reads TGTGCCAGCGCCTTTTACACAGATACGCAGTATTTT. This sequence encodes CASAFYTDTQYF.

This clonotype was picked up a small number of times. The chain uses TRBV3-1 and TRBJ1-2; D remains ambiguous. This CDR3 is 15 amino acids long. V was trimmed by 0 bases and J by 6 bases, leaving 14 bases between them. Looked up from germline, CDR1 is LGHDT and CDR2 is YNNKEL (reference sequence). The CDR3 nucleotides read TGTGCCAGCAGCCAAGAGTCGGTCGGAGGACATGGCTACACCTTC. This encodes CASSQESVGGHGYTF. The full variable domain, its missing parts supplied by reference TRBV3-1 and TRBJ1-2, is DTAVSQTPKYLVTQMGNDKSIKCEQNLGHDTMYWYKQDSKKFLKIMFSYNNKELIINETVPNRFSPKSPDKAHLNLHINSLELGDSAVYFCASSQESVGGHGYTFGSGTRLTVV.

The V gene is TRBV28, the J gene TRBJ2-7; perhaps TRBD2 as D (7 bases). Germline V gene sequence: CDR1 MDHEN, CDR2 SYDVKM. The V gene lost 5 bases and the J gene lost 2 bases, with 19 bases spanning the gap. The CDR3 spans 16 residues. The CDR3 DNA is TGTGCCAGCAGTCGCCTCGGCGGGGGCGATCCCTACGAGCAGTACTTC. Its protein is CASSRLGGGDPYEQYF. The full variable domain, its missing parts supplied by reference TRBV28 and TRBJ2-7, is DVKVTQSSRYLVKRTGEKVFLECVQDMDHENMFWYRQDPGLGLRLIYFSYDVKMKEKGDIPEGYSVSREKKERFSLILESASTNQTSMYLCASSRLGGGDPYEQYFGPGTRLTVT.